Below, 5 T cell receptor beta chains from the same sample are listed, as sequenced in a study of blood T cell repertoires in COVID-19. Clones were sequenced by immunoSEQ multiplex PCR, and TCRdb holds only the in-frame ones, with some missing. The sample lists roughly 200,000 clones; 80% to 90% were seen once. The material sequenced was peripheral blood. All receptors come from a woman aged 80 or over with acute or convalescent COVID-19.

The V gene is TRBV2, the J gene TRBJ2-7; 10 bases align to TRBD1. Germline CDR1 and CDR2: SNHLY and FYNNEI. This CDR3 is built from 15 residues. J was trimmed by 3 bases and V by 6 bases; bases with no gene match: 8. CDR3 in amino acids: CASRGDRGGHYEQYF. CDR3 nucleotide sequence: TGTGCCAGCAGGGGGGACAGGGGAGGGCACTACGAGCAGTACTTC.

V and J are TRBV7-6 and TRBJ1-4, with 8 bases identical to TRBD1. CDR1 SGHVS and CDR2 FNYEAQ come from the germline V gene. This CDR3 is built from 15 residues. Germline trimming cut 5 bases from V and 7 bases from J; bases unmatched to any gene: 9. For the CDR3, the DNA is TGTGCCAGCAGCCAGCTGACAGGGGTGGGTGAAAAACTGTTTTTT. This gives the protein CASSQLTGVGEKLFF.

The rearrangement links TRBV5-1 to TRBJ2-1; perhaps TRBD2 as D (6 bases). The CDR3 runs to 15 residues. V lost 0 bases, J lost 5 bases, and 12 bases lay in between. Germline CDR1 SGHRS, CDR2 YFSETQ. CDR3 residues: CASSLDGRVHNEQFF. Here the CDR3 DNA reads TGCGCCAGCAGCTTGGACGGGAGAGTACACAATGAGCAGTTCTTC. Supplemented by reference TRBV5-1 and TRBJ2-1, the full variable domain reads KAGVTQTPRYLIKTRGQQVTLSCSPISGHRSVSWYQQTPGQGLQFLFEYFSETQRNKGNFPGRFSGRQFSNSRSEMNVSTLELGDSALYLCASSLDGRVHNEQFFGPGTRLTVL.

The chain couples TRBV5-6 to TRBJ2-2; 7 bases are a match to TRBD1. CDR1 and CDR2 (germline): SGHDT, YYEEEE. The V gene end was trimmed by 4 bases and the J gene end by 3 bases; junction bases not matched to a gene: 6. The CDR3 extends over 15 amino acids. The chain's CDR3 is CASSGDRAYTGELFF. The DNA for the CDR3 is TGTGCCAGCAGCGGTGACAGGGCCTACACCGGGGAGCTGTTTTTT.

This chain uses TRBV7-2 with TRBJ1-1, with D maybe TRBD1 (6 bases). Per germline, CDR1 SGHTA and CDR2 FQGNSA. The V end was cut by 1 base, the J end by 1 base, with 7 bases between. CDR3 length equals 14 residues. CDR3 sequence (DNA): TGTGCCAGCAGCTTAGGGACAGCGAACACTGAAGCTTTCTTT. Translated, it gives CASSLGTANTEAFF.